The rows below give T cell receptor beta chains drawn from one sample of a study of blood T cell repertoires in COVID-19. Assay used: immunoSEQ multiplex PCR; TCRdb lists only in-frame clones, some missing. The data show roughly 99,000 clones, around 83% seen once. Sequencing was performed on peripheral blood. All receptors derive from a man in his 70s with acute or convalescent COVID-19. Each CDR3 is given with its conserved first and last residue. Each record gives: D gene, V gene, clone size, J gene, CDR3 DNA, CDR3 protein. D genes are given only for firm matches. Expanded clones are given a class, and other clones once, few, many or no size at all.

TRBD1	TRBV18	few	TRBJ2-7	TGTGCCAGCTCACCACCTTCCGGGACAGGGTCGGAAGAGCAGTACTTC	CASSPPSGTGSEEQYF
TRBD1	TRBV11-3	.	TRBJ2-1	TGTGCCAGCAGCTCGCGCGACAGGGTCGAGCAGTTCTTC	CASSSRDRVEQFF
TRBD1	TRBV5-6	.	TRBJ2-7	TGTGCCAGCAGTCCCGGGACAGGGTGGTCCTACGAGCAGTACTTC	CASSPGTGWSYEQYF
.	TRBV6-5	once	TRBJ1-1	TGTGCCAGCAGAAGGAGGGGTGGGGCTGAAGCTTTCTTT	CASRRRGGAEAFF
.	TRBV5-4	.	TRBJ2-7	TGTGCCAGCAGCCCCGACGGTGGGGGCTACTACGAGCAGTACTTC	CASSPDGGGYYEQYF
.	TRBV19	.	TRBJ2-4	TGTGCCAGTAGTAAAGGAGGAGGGGGCCTAAACATTCAGTACTTC	CASSKGGGGLNIQYF
TRBD1	TRBV6-5	.	TRBJ2-7	TGTGCCAGCAGTTACTCGGACAGGGGCTACGAGCAGTACTTC	CASSYSDRGYEQYF
TRBD2	TRBV5-1	.	TRBJ2-2	TGCGCCAGCAGCGATAACGCCGGGACTAGCACCGGGGAGCTGTTTTTT	CASSDNAGTSTGELFF
.	TRBV5-1	once	TRBJ1-1	TGCGCCAGCAGCTTGTTTGGGGGGGACACTGAAGCTTTCTTT	CASSLFGGDTEAFF
.	TRBV5-5	.	TRBJ1-5	TGTGCCAGCAGCACTAATCCGGGGACAAAGGGGGACAATCAGCCCCAGCATTTT	CASSTNPGTKGDNQPQHF
TRBD1	TRBV9	few	TRBJ1-2	TGTGCCAGCAGCAAGGGACAGGGACCCTATGGCTACACCTTC	CASSKGQGPYGYTF
TRBD1	TRBV5-6	once	TRBJ2-1	TGTGCCAGCAGCTTCCTCAGGGGGCCGACCTACAATGAGCAGTTCTTC	CASSFLRGPTYNEQFF
.	TRBV2	.	TRBJ2-3	TGTGCCAGCAGTATCAGTAGCACAGATACGCAGTATTTT	CASSISSTDTQYF
TRBD1	TRBV29-1	.	TRBJ2-2	TGCAGCGTTTCCGGGACAGGCTCCTTGAACACCGGGGAGCTGTTTTTT	CSVSGTGSLNTGELFF
TRBD2	TRBV5-5	once	TRBJ2-3	TGTGCCAGCAGCTTTTTACCGGGACTAGCGACAGATACGCAGTATTTT	CASSFLPGLATDTQYF
.	TRBV5-4	.	TRBJ2-2	TGTGCCAGCAGCCTCATTGACAAAGACACCGGGGAGCTGTTTTTT	CASSLIDKDTGELFF
.	TRBV29-1	.	TRBJ1-1	TGCAGCGTTGTTGTTGGTGCAGGGATGAACACTGAAGCTTTCTTT	CSVVVGAGMNTEAFF
.	TRBV18	.	TRBJ1-1	TGTGCCAGCTCACCCAGGGAGGGGGACACGACTGAAGCTTTCTTT	CASSPREGDTTEAFF
TRBD1	TRBV5-8	.	TRBJ2-1	TGTGCCAGCAGCCGAGACAGGGCTGAGCAGTTCTTC	CASSRDRAEQFF
.	TRBV20-1	.	TRBJ1-2	TGCAGTGCCAGTCCCATTGCCGGCTATGGCTACACCTTC	CSASPIAGYGYTF
.	TRBV19	few	TRBJ2-1	TGTGCCAGCGCTGGGGGCGAGTACAATGAGCAGTTCTTC	CASAGGEYNEQFF
TRBD1	TRBV3-1/TRBV3-2	.	TRBJ1-4	TGTGCCAGCAGCCTAAGACAGGGTGAGACTAATGAAAAACTGTTTTTT	CASSLRQGETNEKLFF
.	TRBV5-1	.	TRBJ1-1	TGCGCCAGCAGCCCGACACCCTCGAACACTGAAGCTTTCTTT	CASSPTPSNTEAFF
TRBD2	TRBV5-1	.	TRBJ2-1	TGCGCCAGCAGCTTGGGATCTAGCGGGTTCGATGAGCAGTTCTTC	CASSLGSSGFDEQFF
TRBD1	TRBV6-1	.	TRBJ1-2	TGTGCCAGCAGTGATGGACAGGGCCCTAACTATGGCTACACCTTC	CASSDGQGPNYGYTF
TRBD1	TRBV3-1/TRBV3-2	.	TRBJ1-6	TGTGCCAGCAGCCAAAGACAGGGGGATTCACCCCTCCACTTT	CASSQRQGDSPLHF
.	TRBV19	.	TRBJ1-6	TGTGCCAGTAGGACAGCTTATAATTCACCCCTCCACTTT	CASRTAYNSPLHF
.	TRBV5-1	few	TRBJ1-2	TGCGCCAGCAGCTTGGCAATCAGTCACTATGGCTACACCTTC	CASSLAISHYGYTF
TRBD1	TRBV19	.	TRBJ2-1	TGTGCCAGTAGTATCGCCCCGACAGGGGCATCCTACAATGAGCAGTTCTTC	CASSIAPTGASYNEQFF
.	TRBV9	.	TRBJ1-4	TGTGCCAGCAGCGTATTTGACAGACCTTCAACTAATGAAAAACTGTTTTTT	CASSVFDRPSTNEKLFF
.	TRBV12-3/TRBV12-4	.	TRBJ2-5	TGTGCCAGCAGTCCCTCAGGGCTAAAGACCCAGTACTTC	CASSPSGLKTQYF
TRBD1	TRBV5-4	.	TRBJ2-7	TGTGCCAGCAACCGCTCAGGGGGCTCCTACGAGCAGTACTTC	CASNRSGGSYEQYF
TRBD1	TRBV3-1/TRBV3-2	few	TRBJ1-3	TGTGCCAGCAGCCGTCGGACAGGGGGCATAGTTGGAAACACCATATATTTT	CASSRRTGGIVGNTIYF
TRBD2	TRBV3-1/TRBV3-2	.	TRBJ2-1	TGTGCCAGCAGCCAAGGAGAACTAGCGGGCAATGAGCAGTTCTTC	CASSQGELAGNEQFF
TRBD1	TRBV5-1	.	TRBJ2-2	TGCGCCAGCAGAGACTCGGACAGGGGGCTTAGCGCGAACACCGGGGAGCTGTTTTTT	CASRDSDRGLSANTGELFF
.	TRBV7-8	.	TRBJ2-5	TGTGCCAGCAGCCAAGGAGGTAGAGAGACCCAGTACTTC	CASSQGGRETQYF
.	TRBV19	few	TRBJ1-1	TGTGCCAGTTCCTCAGGGATCGGAGAAGCTTTCTTT	CASSSGIGEAFF
TRBD1	TRBV5-1	.	TRBJ1-1	TGCGCCAGCAGCCCGGCAACAGGGGCGGACACTGAAGCTTTCTTT	CASSPATGADTEAFF
TRBD1	TRBV6-6	.	TRBJ2-3	TGTGCCAGCAGCCCTGGACAGGGAAGCACAGATACGCAGTATTTT	CASSPGQGSTDTQYF
.	TRBV3-1/TRBV3-2	.	TRBJ1-6	TGTGCCAGCAGCCCCCTAAGACAGGAAAATTCACCCCTCCACTTT	CASSPLRQENSPLHF
.	TRBV6-2/TRBV6-3	.	TRBJ1-1	TGTGCCAGCAGTTACTTCCAGGGCACTGAAGCTTTCTTT	CASSYFQGTEAFF
.	TRBV12-5	.	TRBJ1-1	TGTGCTAGTGGGATCGCGGGGGCCCTGAACACTGAAGCTTTCTTT	CASGIAGALNTEAFF
TRBD2	TRBV2	.	TRBJ2-5	TGTGCCAGCAGCCGCGTAGGACTAGCGGGGGGGCCTGGTATCGGGGAGACCCAGTACTTC	CASSRVGLAGGPGIGETQYF
TRBD1	TRBV11-3	.	TRBJ1-3	TGTGCCAGCAGCTCCGGACAGGGAGGAGGAAACACCATATATTTT	CASSSGQGGGNTIYF
.	TRBV20-1	.	TRBJ1-3	TGCAGTGCTAGTGCAGGGTATTCTGGAAACACCATATATTTT	CSASAGYSGNTIYF
TRBD1	TRBV27	.	TRBJ2-6	TGTGCCAGCAGTTACCAGGGACAGTCGGCCAACGTCCTGACTTTC	CASSYQGQSANVLTF
TRBD1	TRBV6-5	.	TRBJ2-2	TGTGCCAGCATTGGACAGGGGAGAGCCGGGGAGCTGTTTTTT	CASIGQGRAGELFF
.	TRBV18	.	TRBJ1-2	TGTGCCAGCTCACCCCAGAGGGGGTCCGCTAACTATGGCTACACCTTC	CASSPQRGSANYGYTF
.	TRBV21-1	.	TRBJ1-1	TGTGCCAGGAGACAGGGTGGCAAAGCTTTCTTT	CARRQGGKAFF
TRBD2	TRBV5-6	once	TRBJ2-5	TGTGCCAGCAGCTTGGTGGGTCAGGGGACTAGTGAGACCCAGTACTTC	CASSLVGQGTSETQYF
TRBD2	TRBV15	.	TRBJ2-5	TGTGCCACCAGCAGTATGCTAGCGGGGGCTCAAGAGACCCAGTACTTC	CATSSMLAGAQETQYF
.	TRBV11-1	.	TRBJ1-5	TGTGCCAGCAGCTTAACAGGAGATCAGCCCCAGCATTTT	CASSLTGDQPQHF
TRBD1	TRBV7-9	.	TRBJ1-2	TGTGCCAGCAGCTTTGATGGGGACAGGGGGTCCTATGGCTACACCTTC	CASSFDGDRGSYGYTF
.	TRBV5-1	.	TRBJ2-2	TGCGCCAGCAGCTTGGCCCAGGCAGCGGGCACCGGGGAGCTGTTTTTT	CASSLAQAAGTGELFF
.	TRBV7-8	.	TRBJ1-2	TGTGCCAGCAGCTTAGCGGCAGGGCTCTATGGCTACACCTTC	CASSLAAGLYGYTF